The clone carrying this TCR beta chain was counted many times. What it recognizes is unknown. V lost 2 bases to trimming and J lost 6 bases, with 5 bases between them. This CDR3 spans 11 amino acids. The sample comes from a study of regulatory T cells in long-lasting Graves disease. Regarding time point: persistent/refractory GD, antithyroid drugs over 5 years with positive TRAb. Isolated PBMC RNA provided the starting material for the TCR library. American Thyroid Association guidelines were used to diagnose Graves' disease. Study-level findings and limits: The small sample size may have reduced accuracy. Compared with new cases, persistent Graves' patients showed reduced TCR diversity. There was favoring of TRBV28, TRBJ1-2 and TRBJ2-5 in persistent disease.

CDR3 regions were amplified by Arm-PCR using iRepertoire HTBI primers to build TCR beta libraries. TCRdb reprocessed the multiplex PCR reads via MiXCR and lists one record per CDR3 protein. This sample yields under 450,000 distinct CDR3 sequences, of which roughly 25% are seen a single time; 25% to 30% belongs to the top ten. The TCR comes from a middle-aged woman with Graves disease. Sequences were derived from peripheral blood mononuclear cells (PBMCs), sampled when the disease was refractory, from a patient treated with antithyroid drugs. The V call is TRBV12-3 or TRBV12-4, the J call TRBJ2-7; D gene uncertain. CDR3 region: CASSLTAEQYF. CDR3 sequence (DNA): TGTGCCAGCAGTTTAACAGCCGAGCAGTACTTC.